These 8 T cell receptor beta chains originate from one sample sequenced in a study of blood T cell repertoires in COVID-19. Data came from immunoSEQ multiplex PCR; TCRdb stores just in-frame clones and leaves some out. The sample holds fewer than 400,000 clones, 85% seen once. Specimen: PBMCs or T cells enriched from blood (not recorded which). These receptor sequences come from a woman aged 30 to 39 who had been exposed to COVID-19.

The chain joins TRBV3-1 (or the pseudogene TRBV3-2) to TRBJ2-1; D is ambiguous. Trimming took off 0 bases at V and 4 bases at J, with 7 bases between the two ends. Germline V gives CDR1 LGHDT, CDR2 YNNKEL (reference sequence). This CDR3 spans 14 amino acids. CDR3 DNA sequence: TGTGCCAGCAGCCAAGATTACTCGTACAATGAGCAGTTCTTC. Its translation: CASSQDYSYNEQFF.

This clone was observed a few times. The rearrangement uses TRBV6-5 and TRBJ2-2; D remains ambiguous. The CDR3 is 14 residues long. CDR1 and CDR2 (germline): MNHEY, SVGAGI. Trimming pared 0 bases from V and 5 bases from J, leaving 7 bases between. CDR3 protein: CASSYSSGTGELFF. CDR3 sequence (DNA): TGTGCCAGCAGTTACTCCTCCGGGACCGGGGAGCTGTTTTTT.

The V call is TRBV9, the J call TRBJ2-7; 7 bases match TRBD1. This CDR3 has 14 residues. Germline V gene data show CDR1 as SGDLS and CDR2 as YYNGEE. V was pared by 4 bases and J by 4 bases, with 8 bases of the junction left unmatched. This CDR3 is CASSLWDSKYEQYF. The DNA of the CDR3 is TGTGCCAGCAGCCTTTGGGACAGTAAGTACGAGCAGTACTTC.

This chain uses TRBV19 with TRBJ1-2; TRBD1 might be the D (5 bases). V gave up 7 bases and J gave up 4 bases, with 16 bases separating them. This CDR3 comprises 14 residues. Germline lookup yields CDR1 LNHDA and CDR2 SQIVND (reference sequence). DNA of the CDR3: TGTGCCAGTACCGCAGGGATGGGGCCCTATGGCTACACCTTC. As protein: CASTAGMGPYGYTF. Using reference TRBV19 and TRBJ1-2 for the parts outside the CDR3, the full variable domain is DGGITQSPKYLFRKEGQNVTLSCEQNLNHDAMYWYRQDPGQGLRLIYYSQIVNDFQKGDIAEGYSVSREKKESFPLTVTSAQKNPTAFYLCASTAGMGPYGYTFGSGTRLTVV.

This sequence joins TRBV28 and TRBJ2-3; tentatively, D is TRBD2 (6 bases). With 4 bases removed from V and 0 bases from J, the gap between germline ends came to 17 bases. The germline CDR1 and CDR2 sequences are MDHEN and SYDVKM. CDR3 size: 17 residues. The CDR3 DNA is TGTGCCAGCAGTTATTCAGTTCTAGCGCGAAGCACAGATACGCAGTATTTT. Protein: CASSYSVLARSTDTQYF.

The count of this clone is one. The chain recombines TRBV4-2 with TRBJ1-2; 11 positions match TRBD1. Germline-derived CDR1 and CDR2 are LGHNA and YNFKEQ. The CDR3 length is 14 residues. After removal of 3 bases from V and 8 bases from J, the junction contained 5 bases not matched to a gene. Here the CDR3 reads CASSQADRGRGYTF. The CDR3 DNA follows: TGTGCCAGCAGCCAGGCGGACAGGGGGCGAGGCTACACCTTC.

The chain uses TRBV28 and TRBJ1-2, with no clear D. V was shortened by 2 bases and J by 8 bases, with 12 bases between the two germline ends. This CDR3 is 13 amino acids long. Germline CDR1 is MDHEN and CDR2 is SYDVKM. DNA of the CDR3: TGTGCCAGCAGTTTACAAGGCAGCGGCGGCTACACCTTC. Its translation: CASSLQGSGGYTF.

The chain couples TRBV10-3 to TRBJ1-2; no reliable D call. The germline V gene has CDR1 ENHRY and CDR2 SYGVKD. The CDR3 has 15 amino acids. Trimming removed 7 bases at V and 3 bases at J, with 18 bases between. The CDR3 is CAINGDRVEDYGYTF. The CDR3 DNA follows: TGTGCCATCAATGGAGATCGCGTTGAGGACTATGGCTACACCTTC.